This entry lists 20 T cell receptor beta chains sequenced from one sample in a study of regulatory T cells in long-lasting Graves disease. Investigators prepared the TCR beta libraries by applying iRepertoire HTBI primers and Arm-PCR of CDR3 regions. TCRdb used MiXCR to reprocess the multiplex PCR reads, holding one entry per CDR3 protein. Here the sample spans over 500,000 distinct CDR3 sequences, about 16% being singletons. The time point here: newly diagnosed GD, antithyroid drugs for less than 3 months. Scientists built the TCR library using RNA that was extracted from PBMCs. The same data also contributed to another study, on T cells in Graves' hyperthyroidism and ophthalmopathy.

Sequenced material: peripheral blood mononuclear cells (PBMCs), taken at new diagnosis, from a patient treated with antithyroid drugs. All receptors derive from a man aged 18 to 35 with Graves disease.

This clonotype was counted at least ten times. V is TRBV10-3 and J is TRBJ1-1, with a tentative D call TRBD1 (5 bases). The CDR3 runs 12 residues. CDR1 and CDR2 (germline): ENHRY, SYGVKD. V was clipped by 11 bases and J by 1 base, with 11 bases between them. The CDR3 coding sequence is TGTGCCGTATCTCAGGGGAACACTGAAGCTTTCTTT. Translating it yields CAVSQGNTEAFF.

Only a few counts were recorded for this clonotype. The rearrangement links TRBV3-1 to TRBJ1-6, with a possible D match to TRBD1 (5 bases). From germline, CDR1 is LGHDT and CDR2 YNNKEL (reference sequence). This CDR3 has 16 amino acids. V lost 1 base and J 6 bases, leaving 13 bases between the germline ends. The CDR3 spells CASSQVGGSGNSPLHF. As DNA, the CDR3 is TGTGCCAGCAGCCAAGTTGGGGGATCTGGTAATTCACCCCTCCACTTT.

The chain uses TRBV4-1 and TRBJ2-1; D is possibly TRBD1 (5 bases). The germline V and J ends were trimmed by 1 base and 8 bases, with 18 bases remaining between them. Germline loops: CDR1 MGHRA, CDR2 YSYEKL. The CDR3 runs to 16 residues. CDR3 region: CASSQGRQGRVYEQFF. In DNA form, the CDR3 reads TGCGCCAGCAGCCAAGGTCGTCAGGGAAGGGTTTATGAGCAGTTCTTC.

The V call is TRBV6-2 or TRBV6-3, the J call TRBJ2-1; 7 bases are shared with TRBD2. V trimming: 5 bases; J trimming: 5 bases; junction bases outside the gene matches: 9. Per the germline V gene, CDR1 is MNHEY and CDR2 is SVGEGT. The length of the CDR3 is 15 residues. Written as DNA, the CDR3 is TGTGCCAGCAGTGCAGCTAGCGGCCATAACAATGAGCAGTTCTTC. Encoded protein: CASSAASGHNNEQFF.

A few counts support this clonotype. This chain uses TRBV30 with TRBJ2-7, with TRBD1 matching over 8 bases. The CDR3 totals 13 residues. Germline values: CDR1 GTSNPN, CDR2 SVGIG (reference sequence). Losses at the gene ends were 8 bases for V and 2 bases for J; bases not matched to a gene: 8. Written as DNA, the CDR3 is TGTGCCCGCGCCGGGACAGGAGCCTACGAGCAGTACTTC. It is translated as CARAGTGAYEQYF.

This clonotype came up a few times. The rearrangement joins TRBV29-1 to TRBJ2-1; 10 bases line up with TRBD2. CDR1 is SQVTM and CDR2 is ANQGSEA in the germline V gene. CDR3 length: 15 residues. Trimming cost V 1 base and J 7 bases; bases outside gene matches: 7. This CDR3 is CSVEVRLAGENEQFF. The DNA for the CDR3 is TGCAGCGTTGAAGTAAGGCTAGCGGGAGAAAATGAGCAGTTCTTC.

V and J are TRBV20-1 and TRBJ2-3; D unclear. From germline, CDR1 is DFQATT and CDR2 SNEGSKA (reference sequence). CDR3 length: 17 amino acids. Trimming stripped 2 bases from V and 0 bases from J, with 18 bases between. In DNA, the CDR3 is TGCAGTGCTAGATCCGGATCGTACAGCGTTAGCACAGATACGCAGTATTTT. Translated, it gives CSARSGSYSVSTDTQYF.

This clonotype was counted at least ten times. J is TRBJ2-1 and V is TRBV3-1; D is perhaps TRBD1 (5 bases). The CDR3 loop spans 15 amino acids. The germline V and J ends were trimmed by 2 bases and 8 bases, with 16 bases remaining between them. Germline lookup yields CDR1 LGHDT and CDR2 YNNKEL (reference sequence). DNA of the CDR3: TGTGCCAGCAGCCAAATCAGTCAGGGCTTCGATGAGCAGTTCTTC. Translating it yields CASSQISQGFDEQFF.

This CDR3 reads CASSVHPAGAAQYF. The DNA for the CDR3 is TGTGCCAGCAGCGTACATCCGGCGGGAGCTGCGCAGTACTTC. The V gene is TRBV9, the J gene TRBJ2-7, with 7 bases aligning to TRBD2. The CDR3 is made up of 14 amino acids. CDR1 and CDR2 (germline): SGDLS, YYNGEE. With 1 base clipped from V and 9 bases from J, the junction kept 10 bases outside the gene matches.

This chain uses TRBV27 with TRBJ1-5; the D is unclear. The CDR3 contains 14 residues. Per the germline V gene, CDR1 is MNHEY and CDR2 is SMNVEV (reference sequence). Trimming removed 4 bases at V and 0 bases at J, with 7 bases between. CDR3 nucleotides: TGTGCCAGCAGTTCCCCTTATAGCAATCAGCCCCAGCATTTT. Its protein product is CASSSPYSNQPQHF.

This clonotype was observed many times. The CDR3 protein is CSARGFLAGYNEQFF. In DNA, the CDR3 is TGCAGTGCTAGAGGATTTTTAGCGGGCTACAATGAGCAGTTCTTC. V usage is TRBV20-1 and J usage is TRBJ2-1; TRBD2 agrees at 7 bases. From germline, CDR1 is DFQATT and CDR2 SNEGSKA (reference sequence). The CDR3 length is 15 residues. V trimming: 1 base; J trimming: 3 bases; junction bases outside the gene matches: 6.

In its sample, this clonotype was seen many times. The chain is built from TRBV20-1 and TRBJ2-2, with D possibly being TRBD1 (5 bases). Trimming stripped 5 bases from V and 8 bases from J, with 9 bases between. Germline V gene lookup returns CDR1 DFQATT and CDR2 SNEGSKA (reference sequence). The CDR3 is made up of 11 amino acids. CDR3 DNA: TGCAGTGCTCCACCAGGGGGGGAGCTGTTTTTT. Translation: CSAPPGGELFF.

V is TRBV29-1 and J is TRBJ2-1, with a tentative D call TRBD2 (5 bases). Germline CDR1 reads SQVTM; CDR2 reads ANQGSEA. The CDR3 loop spans 11 amino acids. Trimming removed 5 bases at V and 10 bases at J, with 12 bases between. CDR3 protein: CSVTPWEEQFF. The CDR3 DNA reads TGCAGCGTTACACCCTGGGAGGAGCAGTTCTTC.

In this sample, this clonotype turned up a few times. J is TRBJ1-5 and V is TRBV19; D is perhaps TRBD1 (6 bases). The germline gives CDR1 LNHDA, CDR2 SQIVND (reference sequence). Trimming pared 5 bases from V and 1 base from J, leaving 12 bases between. The CDR3 length is 15 residues. The CDR3 nucleotides read TGTGCCAGTAGTCGGGGGGGGGGCAGCAATCAGCCCCAGCATTTT. It encodes CASSRGGGSNQPQHF.

This clonotype was found once. V gene TRBV3-1 combines with J gene TRBJ2-1; TRBD2 matches at 10 bases. The CDR3 has 15 residues. Losses at the gene ends were 3 bases for V and 7 bases for J; bases not matched to a gene: 6. Germline V gives CDR1 LGHDT, CDR2 YNNKEL (reference sequence). The CDR3 loop is CASSHFGLADNEQFF. CDR3 nucleotides: TGTGCCAGCAGCCATTTTGGACTAGCGGATAATGAGCAGTTCTTC.

Concerning this clonotype itself: A read error is possible here, since a much larger clone lies one base away. Without the conserved terminal phenylalanine or tryptophan, this CDR3 likely stems from a read error. J is TRBJ2-3 and V is TRBV20-1; D is uncertain. Trimming left V 6 bases short and J 2 bases short, with 12 bases between. The CDR3 length is 13 residues. CDR1 and CDR2 from the germline V gene are DFQATT and SNEGSKA (reference sequence). This CDR3 is CSALWRSTDTQYS. CDR3 DNA sequence: TGCAGTGCCCTCTGGCGGTCCACAGATACGCAGTATTCT.

This clonotype showed up just a few times. Given a much more abundant clone one base away, this may be a read error. The chain links TRBV11-2 to TRBJ2-3; weak D call: TRBD2 (5 bases). The V gene's germline CDR1 is SGHAT and CDR2 FQNNGV. V dropped 5 bases and J dropped 4 bases, with 13 bases sitting between them. There are 14 residues in the CDR3. CDR3 nucleotides: TGTGCCAGCAGCATAGGGTTGAGGGCAGATACGCAGTATTTT. Its translation is CASSIGLRADTQYF.

This clonotype was seen many times. The chain couples TRBV29-1 to TRBJ1-2, with D possibly matching TRBD1 (5 bases). CDR3 length: 12 amino acids. V lost 3 bases and J 6 bases, leaving 11 bases between the germline ends. Germline loops: CDR1 SQVTM, CDR2 ANQGSEA. The chain's CDR3 is CSVEPQDNGYTF. The DNA of the CDR3 is TGCAGCGTTGAGCCACAGGATAATGGCTACACCTTC.

In its sample, this clonotype was seen many times. The V gene is TRBV6-1, the J gene TRBJ1-2; no clear D. V lost 7 bases and J 3 bases, leaving 18 bases between the germline ends. Germline V lookup: CDR1 MNHNS, CDR2 SASEGT. The CDR3 consists of 15 residues. CDR3 nucleotide sequence: TGTGCCAGCACCCGAAGATTAGTTGGGGACTATGGCTACACCTTC. Its protein product is CASTRRLVGDYGYTF.

The genes are TRBV27 and TRBJ1-5; 9 positions match TRBD1. The CDR3 contains 13 residues. CDR1 is MNHEY and CDR2 is SMNVEV in the germline V gene (reference sequence). Germline trimming cut 8 bases from V and 1 base from J; bases unmatched to any gene: 0. Written as DNA, the CDR3 is TGTGCCAGCGGACAGGGGAGCAATCAGCCCCAGCATTTT. The encoded protein is CASGQGSNQPQHF.